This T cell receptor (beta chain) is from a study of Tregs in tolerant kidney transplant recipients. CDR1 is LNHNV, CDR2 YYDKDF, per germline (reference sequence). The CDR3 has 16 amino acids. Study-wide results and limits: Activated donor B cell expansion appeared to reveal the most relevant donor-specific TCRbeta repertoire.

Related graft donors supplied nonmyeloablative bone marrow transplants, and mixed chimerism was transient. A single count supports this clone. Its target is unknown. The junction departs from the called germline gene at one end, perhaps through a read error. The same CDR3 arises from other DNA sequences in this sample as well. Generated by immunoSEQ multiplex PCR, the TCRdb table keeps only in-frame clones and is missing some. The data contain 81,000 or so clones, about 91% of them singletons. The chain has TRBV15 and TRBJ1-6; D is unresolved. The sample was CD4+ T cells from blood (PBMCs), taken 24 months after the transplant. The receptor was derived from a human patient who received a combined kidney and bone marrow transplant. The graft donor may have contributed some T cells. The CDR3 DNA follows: TGTGCCACCAGCATAGATCCGCGACAATATAATTCCCCCCTCCACTTT. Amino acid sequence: CATSIDPRQYNSPLHF.